This entry describes one T cell receptor beta chain. The sample belongs to a study of blood T cell repertoires in COVID-19. Per the germline V gene, CDR1 is SGHRS and CDR2 is YFSETQ. The CDR3 sequence is 15 residues long. Trimming left V 3 bases short and J 5 bases short, with 18 bases between. The method was immunoSEQ multiplex PCR; TCRdb's version includes in-frame clones alone and lacks a portion of them. The data contain some 250,000 clones, roughly nine tenths of them seen just once; the ten biggest clones take up approximately 12%. Seattle patient enrollment occurred during active infection, with longitudinal follow-up thereafter.

The rearrangement joins TRBV5-1 to TRBJ2-7, with D possibly matching TRBD1 (6 bases). The sequence was collected from a woman aged 25-40 years with COVID-19, enrolled during active disease. Sequenced input: peripheral blood. DNA of the CDR3: TGCGCCAGCAGCTCCTGGGGGCAGGGTCCCAACGAGCAGTACTTC. Translation: CASSSWGQGPNEQYF.